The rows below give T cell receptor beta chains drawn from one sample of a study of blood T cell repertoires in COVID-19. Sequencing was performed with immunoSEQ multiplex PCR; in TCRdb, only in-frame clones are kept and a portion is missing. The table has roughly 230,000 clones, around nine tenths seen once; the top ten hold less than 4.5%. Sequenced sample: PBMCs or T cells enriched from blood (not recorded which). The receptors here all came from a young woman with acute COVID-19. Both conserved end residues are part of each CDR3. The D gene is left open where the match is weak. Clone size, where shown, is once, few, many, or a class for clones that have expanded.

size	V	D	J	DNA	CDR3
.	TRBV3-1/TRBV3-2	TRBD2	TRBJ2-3	TGTGCCAGCAGCCAAGGGGTAAGCGGGGTAGGCTCAGATACGCAGTATTTT	CASSQGVSGVGSDTQYF
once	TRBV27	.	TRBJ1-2	TGTGCCAGCAGTCCTGATACAGGGATCGGCTATGGCTACACCTTC	CASSPDTGIGYGYTF
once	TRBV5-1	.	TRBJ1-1	TGCGCCAGCAGCCCCGGGACATTGAACACTGAAGCTTTCTTT	CASSPGTLNTEAFF
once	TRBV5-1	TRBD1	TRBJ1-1	TGCGCCAGCAGCTTCCCCAGGGGGACCGAGAACACTGAAGCTTTCTTT	CASSFPRGTENTEAFF
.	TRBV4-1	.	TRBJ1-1	TGCGCCAGCAGCGGTCTGGGAGGCGGCACTGAAGCTTTCTTT	CASSGLGGGTEAFF
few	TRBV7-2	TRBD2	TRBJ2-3	TGTGCCAGCAGCCGCGGGACTAGCTCGGTAGATACGCAGTATTTT	CASSRGTSSVDTQYF
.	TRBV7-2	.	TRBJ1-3	TGTGCCAGCAGTAATCGGTGGGGAAACACCATATATTTT	CASSNRWGNTIYF
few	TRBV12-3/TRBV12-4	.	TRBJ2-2	TGTGCCAGCAGTTTAGCCCAGCGCGGGGAGCTGTTTTTT	CASSLAQRGELFF
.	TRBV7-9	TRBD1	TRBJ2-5	TGTGCCAGCAGCTTGGGGGACAGGGCCTCGGAGACCCAGTACTTC	CASSLGDRASETQYF
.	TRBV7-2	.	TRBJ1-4	TGTGCCAGCAGCTTAGGTGGGGCGCGAACTAATGAAAAACTGTTTTTT	CASSLGGARTNEKLFF
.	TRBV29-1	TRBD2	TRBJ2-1	TGCAGCATTCCCCGCGTTGGGACTAGCGGGGGATATGAGCAGTTCTTC	CSIPRVGTSGGYEQFF
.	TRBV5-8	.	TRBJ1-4	TGTGCCAGCAGCCCCCTCAGGGGTAGGCATGAAAAACTGTTTTTT	CASSPLRGRHEKLFF
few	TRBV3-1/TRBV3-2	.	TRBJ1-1	TGTGCCAGCAGCCAGAGGGCTCTTGAAGCTTTCTTT	CASSQRALEAFF
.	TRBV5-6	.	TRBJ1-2	TGTGCCAGCAGCTTGTTGGCGGGACTACCCGATGGCTACACCTTC	CASSLLAGLPDGYTF
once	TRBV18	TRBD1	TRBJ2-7	TGTGCCAGCTCACCACGGGACAGGCCCGGCGAGCAGTACTTC	CASSPRDRPGEQYF
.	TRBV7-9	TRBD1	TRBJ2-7	TGTGCCAGCAGCGGAGCCGGGACAGACCTCTCCTACGAGCAGTACTTC	CASSGAGTDLSYEQYF
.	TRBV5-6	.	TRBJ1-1	TGTGCCAGCAGCTTGGGGTCCGCGGCTTTCTTT	CASSLGSAAFF
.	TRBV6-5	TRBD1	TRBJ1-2	TGTGCCAGCAGTTCACCCGCCGGGACAGGGGAAGGCGGCTACACCTTC	CASSSPAGTGEGGYTF
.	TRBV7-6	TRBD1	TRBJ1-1	TGTGCCAGCAGCTTGGGACAGGGGAACACTGAAGCTTTCTTT	CASSLGQGNTEAFF
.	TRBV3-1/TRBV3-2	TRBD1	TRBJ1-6	TGTGCCAGCAGCCAAGCGCTCCCCGGGACAGCCTCCTATAATTCACCCCTCCACTTT	CASSQALPGTASYNSPLHF
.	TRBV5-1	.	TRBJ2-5	TGCGCCAGCAGCTTCCCAGGGGAAGAGACCCAGTACTTC	CASSFPGEETQYF
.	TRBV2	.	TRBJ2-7	TGTGCCACCGCGGGGTGGGGCAACGAGCCCTACGAGCAGTACTTC	CATAGWGNEPYEQYF
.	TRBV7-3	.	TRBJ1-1	TGTGCCAGCAGCCCAAGTCGGGACACTGAAGCTTTCTTT	CASSPSRDTEAFF
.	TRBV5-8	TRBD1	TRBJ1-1	TGTGCCAGCAGCTTGGGACAGGGCGCCACTGAAGCTTTCTTT	CASSLGQGATEAFF
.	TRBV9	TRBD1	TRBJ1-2	TGTGCCAGCAGCGCCGACAGGGGTCTTAACTATGGCTACACCTTC	CASSADRGLNYGYTF
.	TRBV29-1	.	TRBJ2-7	TGCAGCGTTGGTGGGCGGGTTTACGAGCAGTACTTC	CSVGGRVYEQYF
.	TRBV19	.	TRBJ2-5	TGTGCCAGTATGAGCGTCTCAGCCAACCAAGAGACCCAGTACTTC	CASMSVSANQETQYF
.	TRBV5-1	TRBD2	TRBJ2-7	TGCGCCAGCAGCTTGGGCTCTTCGGGAGGGAGTTACGAGCAGTACTTC	CASSLGSSGGSYEQYF
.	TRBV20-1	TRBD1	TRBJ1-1	TGCAGTGCCGAACAGGGGGGAGCTTTCTTT	CSAEQGGAFF
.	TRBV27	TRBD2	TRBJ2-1	TGTGCCAGCAGTTTCCCGACTAGCGGGGGGCCATCGGAGCAGTTCTTC	CASSFPTSGGPSEQFF
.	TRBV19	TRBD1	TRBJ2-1	TGTGCCAGTAGAAGACAGGGGGATCCCTACAATGAGCAGTTCTTC	CASRRQGDPYNEQFF
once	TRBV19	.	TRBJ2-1	TGTGCCAGTAGCCCCCCCCGCGGATCCTACAATGAGCAGTTCTTC	CASSPPRGSYNEQFF
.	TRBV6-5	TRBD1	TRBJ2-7	TGTGCCAGCAGTTCCAACAGGGGCGAAAGCTCCTACGAGCAGTACTTC	CASSSNRGESSYEQYF
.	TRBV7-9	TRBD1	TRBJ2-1	TGTGCCAGCAGCCGACAGGGGGGGCGTTACAATGAGCAGTTCTTC	CASSRQGGRYNEQFF
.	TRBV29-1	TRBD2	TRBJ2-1	TGCAGCGTTCGGGTCGCGGGGGGAGGGAATGAGCAGTTCTTC	CSVRVAGGGNEQFF
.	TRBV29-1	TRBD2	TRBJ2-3	TGCAGCGTTGAAGCGGTAGGACTAGCGGGGGGCCGTTCAGATACGCAGTATTTT	CSVEAVGLAGGRSDTQYF
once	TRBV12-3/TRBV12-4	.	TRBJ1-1	TGTGCCAGCAGCTATGGTGCTGAAGCTTTCTTT	CASSYGAEAFF
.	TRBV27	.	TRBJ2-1	TGTGCCAGCAGTTTAGTGTTAGCAGCCAATGAGCAGTTCTTC	CASSLVLAANEQFF
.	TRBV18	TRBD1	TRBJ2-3	TGTGCCAGCTCACAAAGGACAGGGGGCAGGGATACGCAGTATTTT	CASSQRTGGRDTQYF
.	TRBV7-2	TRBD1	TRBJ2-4	TGTGCCAGCAGCCATGCGACAGGGGGGAGAAACATTCAGTACTTC	CASSHATGGRNIQYF